This T cell receptor beta chain was retrieved from a study of Graves' ophthalmopathy and Graves' hyperthyroidism. Study background: The stable label applied to hyperthyroidism with no ophthalmopathy within 18 months of follow-up.

General study findings and limits: Prediction of ophthalmopathy progression reached over 65% sensitivity and roughly 72% specificity. The 13-signature model separated ophthalmopathy from stable hyperthyroidism at 85% to 90% sensitivity and almost 83% specificity.

Patients were left out if they had other autoimmune diseases, uncontrolled infections, pregnancy or lactation. V gave up 4 bases and J gave up 5 bases; unmatched junction bases: 6. Germline loops: CDR1 SGDLS, CDR2 YYNGEE. The CDR3 extends over 13 amino acids. Amplification of the TCR beta CDR3 regions used RNA transcripts (as template). RT-PCR in the first round used HTBI primers; a second-round multiplex PCR followed. One entry per CDR3 protein results from TCRdb running MiXCR on the multiplex PCR reads. The sample lists around 1.1 million distinct CDR3 sequences; less than 45% were seen once. Many counts were recorded for this clonotype. Antigen unknown.

The chain joins TRBV9 to TRBJ2-7, with 7 positions matching TRBD1. The sequence derives from an adult man with Graves' hyperthyroidism. The sample was peripheral blood or thyroid tissue (not recorded which). DNA of the CDR3: TGTGCCAGCAGCTCCTCGACAGGGAACGAGCAGTACTTC. This codes for CASSSSTGNEQYF.